The 15 T cell receptor beta chains below all came from one sample that was sequenced in a study of blood T cell repertoires in COVID-19 (dated by TCRdb to the early 2020s). The library was prepared using the immunoSEQ multiplex PCR assay. Drawn from immuneACCESS, this table holds only the in-frame rearrangements with V and J called that TCRdb kept. Clones are partly lost; checked studies trace under half to an unresolved V gene and leave the rest unexplained. The sample table contains 210,000 or so clones; only one count was recorded for 80% to 90% of them. Less than 4.5% of the sample lies in the top ten. The sample taken for sequencing was peripheral blood. These receptors came from a middle-aged man with acute or convalescent COVID-19.

The gene calls are TRBV7-8 and TRBJ2-4; 15 bases fit TRBD2. Looked up from germline, CDR1 is SGHVS and CDR2 is FQNEAQ. V lost 5 bases, J lost 0 bases, and 5 bases stayed unmatched. This CDR3 region has 18 residues. The CDR3 sequence: CASSPGTSGGLAKNIQYF. DNA of the CDR3: TGTGCCAGCAGCCCCGGGACTAGCGGGGGGTTAGCCAAAAACATTCAGTACTTC.

The chain joins TRBV5-4 to TRBJ2-6; TRBD1 is a possible D gene (6 bases). Germline loops: CDR1 SGHNT, CDR2 YYREEE (reference sequence). V dropped 0 bases and J dropped 0 bases, with 10 bases sitting between them. The CDR3 totals 17 residues. The CDR3 region has the DNA TGTGCCAGCAGCTTGGGACAGGCCCTCTCTGGGGCCAACGTCCTGACTTTC. This sequence encodes CASSLGQALSGANVLTF.

V usage is TRBV6-5 and J usage is TRBJ1-1; tentatively, D is TRBD1 (5 bases). The CDR3 has 14 amino acids. The V end was cut by 8 bases, the J end by 6 bases, with 19 bases between. Germline V gene sequence: CDR1 MNHEY, CDR2 SVGAGI. CDR3 protein: CASSQFTQGAEAFF. The CDR3 region has the DNA TGTGCCAGCTCTCAGTTCACCCAGGGCGCTGAAGCTTTCTTT.

This chain connects TRBV5-1 to TRBJ2-7, with D perhaps TRBD2 (6 bases). This CDR3 comprises 16 residues. CDR1 SGHRS and CDR2 YFSETQ come from the germline V gene. The ends were cut back, 0 bases at V and 2 bases at J, with 15 bases in the middle. In nucleotides, the CDR3 is TGCGCCAGCAGCTTGGGGGGCGGGGCAGGAACCTACGAGCAGTACTTC. Residues: CASSLGGGAGTYEQYF.

The sample holds a few counts of this clone. Other DNA sequences in the sample encode the same CDR3. The genes are TRBV30 and TRBJ1-6; D is undetermined. The CDR3 sequence is 13 residues long. V gave up 0 bases and J gave up 10 bases, with 10 bases separating them. CDR1 is GTSNPN and CDR2 is SVGIG in the germline V gene (reference sequence). The CDR3 DNA follows: TGTGCCTGGAGTGTACAAGGAGGATCACCCCTCCACTTT. Residues: CAWSVQGGSPLHF. The full variable domain, its missing parts supplied by reference TRBV30 and TRBJ1-6, is SQTIHQWPATLVQPVGSPLSLECTVEGTSNPNLYWYRQAAGRGLQLLFYSVGIGQISSEVPQNLSASRPQDRQFILSSKKLLLSDSGFYLCAWSVQGGSPLHFGNGTRLTVT.

This CDR3 is CASSVQGGTNSPLHF. CDR3 DNA sequence: TGTGCCAGTAGTGTACAGGGGGGTACTAATTCACCCCTCCACTTT. The chain combines TRBV19 with TRBJ1-6; 8 nucleotides line up with TRBD1. The length of the CDR3 is 15 residues. V lost 5 bases and J lost 6; bases outside the gene matches: 6. Germline lookup yields CDR1 LNHDA and CDR2 SQIVND (reference sequence).

This clone was seen only a few times. The chain employs TRBV19 and TRBJ1-5; D may be TRBD1 (6 bases). Trimming pared 1 base from V and 3 bases from J, leaving 13 bases between. This CDR3 is 16 amino acids long. Germline V gene sequence: CDR1 LNHDA, CDR2 SQIVND (reference sequence). CDR3: CASSIVARGANQPQHF. The CDR3 bases are TGTGCCAGTAGTATAGTGGCCAGGGGTGCCAATCAGCCCCAGCATTTT.

This clone has just one count. V is TRBV5-1 and J is TRBJ2-1; 11 bases are a match to TRBD1. V lost 2 bases and J lost 6; bases outside the gene matches: 1. CDR1 and CDR2 from the germline V gene are SGHRS and YFSETQ. The CDR3 extends over 14 amino acids. The DNA for the CDR3 is TGCGCCAGCAGCTTTGGGACAGGGGGCAATGAGCAGTTCTTC. Protein sequence: CASSFGTGGNEQFF.

V and J are TRBV18 and TRBJ2-3; D is unclear. V dropped 3 bases and J dropped 6 bases, with 10 bases sitting between them. The CDR3 spans 13 residues. Germline V lookup: CDR1 KGHSH, CDR2 LQKENI. CDR3 bases: TGTGCCAGCTCACCCCCTCACGGGGATACGCAGTATTTT. As protein: CASSPPHGDTQYF.

The rearrangement uses TRBV20-1 and TRBJ1-5, with 7 bases identical to TRBD1. Germline V gene lookup returns CDR1 DFQATT and CDR2 SNEGSKA (reference sequence). With 3 bases clipped from V and 9 bases from J, the junction kept 11 bases outside the gene matches. This CDR3 region has 14 residues. This CDR3 reads CSASPTGVPWPQHF. Here the CDR3 DNA reads TGCAGTGCTAGTCCCACAGGGGTCCCATGGCCCCAGCATTTT.

J is TRBJ2-2 and V is TRBV9; TRBD1 might be the D (5 bases). This CDR3 is built from 16 residues. Germline CDR1 SGDLS, CDR2 YYNGEE. Trimming stripped 4 bases from V and 4 bases from J, with 17 bases between. The CDR3, as DNA: TGTGCCAGCAGCCCCACCCAGGGTATAGGCACCGGGGAGCTGTTTTTT. Translating it yields CASSPTQGIGTGELFF.

The chain combines TRBV6-1 with TRBJ2-5; perhaps TRBD1 as D (5 bases). This CDR3 has 15 amino acids. Germline-derived CDR1 and CDR2 are MNHNS and SASEGT. With 0 bases removed from V and 4 bases from J, the gap between germline ends came to 12 bases. The CDR3 sequence is CASSEALGPRETQYF. The CDR3 coding sequence is TGTGCCAGCAGTGAAGCGCTGGGGCCTCGAGAGACCCAGTACTTC.

The genes are TRBV10-2 and TRBJ2-3; 8 positions agree with TRBD1. The length of the CDR3 is 15 residues. The V gene's germline CDR1 is WSHSY and CDR2 SAAADI. V was clipped by 3 bases and J by 5 bases; unmatched bases: 7. CDR3 region: CASSDQGARGDTQYF. CDR3 in DNA: TGCGCCAGCAGTGATCAGGGGGCGCGGGGAGATACGCAGTATTTT.

This chain uses TRBV5-1 with TRBJ2-1, with TRBD2 matching over 8 bases. V lost 4 bases, J lost 1 base, and 10 bases stayed unmatched. The CDR3 runs to 17 residues. Germline CDR1 and CDR2: SGHRS and YFSETQ. CDR3 region: CASSLGRGVRSYNEQFF. The CDR3 DNA reads as TGCGCCAGCAGCCTGGGGCGGGGGGTACGATCCTACAATGAGCAGTTCTTC. Full variable domain (missing parts from reference TRBV5-1 and TRBJ2-1): KAGVTQTPRYLIKTRGQQVTLSCSPISGHRSVSWYQQTPGQGLQFLFEYFSETQRNKGNFPGRFSGRQFSNSRSEMNVSTLELGDSALYLCASSLGRGVRSYNEQFFGPGTRLTVL.

The chain employs TRBV12-3 or TRBV12-4 and TRBJ1-2; TRBD1 might be the D (6 bases). V lost 5 bases and J lost 2, with 9 bases in between. CDR3 length: 13 residues. CDR3 in DNA: TGTGCCAGCAGTCTACAGGGAAACTATGGCTACACCTTC. Its protein is CASSLQGNYGYTF.